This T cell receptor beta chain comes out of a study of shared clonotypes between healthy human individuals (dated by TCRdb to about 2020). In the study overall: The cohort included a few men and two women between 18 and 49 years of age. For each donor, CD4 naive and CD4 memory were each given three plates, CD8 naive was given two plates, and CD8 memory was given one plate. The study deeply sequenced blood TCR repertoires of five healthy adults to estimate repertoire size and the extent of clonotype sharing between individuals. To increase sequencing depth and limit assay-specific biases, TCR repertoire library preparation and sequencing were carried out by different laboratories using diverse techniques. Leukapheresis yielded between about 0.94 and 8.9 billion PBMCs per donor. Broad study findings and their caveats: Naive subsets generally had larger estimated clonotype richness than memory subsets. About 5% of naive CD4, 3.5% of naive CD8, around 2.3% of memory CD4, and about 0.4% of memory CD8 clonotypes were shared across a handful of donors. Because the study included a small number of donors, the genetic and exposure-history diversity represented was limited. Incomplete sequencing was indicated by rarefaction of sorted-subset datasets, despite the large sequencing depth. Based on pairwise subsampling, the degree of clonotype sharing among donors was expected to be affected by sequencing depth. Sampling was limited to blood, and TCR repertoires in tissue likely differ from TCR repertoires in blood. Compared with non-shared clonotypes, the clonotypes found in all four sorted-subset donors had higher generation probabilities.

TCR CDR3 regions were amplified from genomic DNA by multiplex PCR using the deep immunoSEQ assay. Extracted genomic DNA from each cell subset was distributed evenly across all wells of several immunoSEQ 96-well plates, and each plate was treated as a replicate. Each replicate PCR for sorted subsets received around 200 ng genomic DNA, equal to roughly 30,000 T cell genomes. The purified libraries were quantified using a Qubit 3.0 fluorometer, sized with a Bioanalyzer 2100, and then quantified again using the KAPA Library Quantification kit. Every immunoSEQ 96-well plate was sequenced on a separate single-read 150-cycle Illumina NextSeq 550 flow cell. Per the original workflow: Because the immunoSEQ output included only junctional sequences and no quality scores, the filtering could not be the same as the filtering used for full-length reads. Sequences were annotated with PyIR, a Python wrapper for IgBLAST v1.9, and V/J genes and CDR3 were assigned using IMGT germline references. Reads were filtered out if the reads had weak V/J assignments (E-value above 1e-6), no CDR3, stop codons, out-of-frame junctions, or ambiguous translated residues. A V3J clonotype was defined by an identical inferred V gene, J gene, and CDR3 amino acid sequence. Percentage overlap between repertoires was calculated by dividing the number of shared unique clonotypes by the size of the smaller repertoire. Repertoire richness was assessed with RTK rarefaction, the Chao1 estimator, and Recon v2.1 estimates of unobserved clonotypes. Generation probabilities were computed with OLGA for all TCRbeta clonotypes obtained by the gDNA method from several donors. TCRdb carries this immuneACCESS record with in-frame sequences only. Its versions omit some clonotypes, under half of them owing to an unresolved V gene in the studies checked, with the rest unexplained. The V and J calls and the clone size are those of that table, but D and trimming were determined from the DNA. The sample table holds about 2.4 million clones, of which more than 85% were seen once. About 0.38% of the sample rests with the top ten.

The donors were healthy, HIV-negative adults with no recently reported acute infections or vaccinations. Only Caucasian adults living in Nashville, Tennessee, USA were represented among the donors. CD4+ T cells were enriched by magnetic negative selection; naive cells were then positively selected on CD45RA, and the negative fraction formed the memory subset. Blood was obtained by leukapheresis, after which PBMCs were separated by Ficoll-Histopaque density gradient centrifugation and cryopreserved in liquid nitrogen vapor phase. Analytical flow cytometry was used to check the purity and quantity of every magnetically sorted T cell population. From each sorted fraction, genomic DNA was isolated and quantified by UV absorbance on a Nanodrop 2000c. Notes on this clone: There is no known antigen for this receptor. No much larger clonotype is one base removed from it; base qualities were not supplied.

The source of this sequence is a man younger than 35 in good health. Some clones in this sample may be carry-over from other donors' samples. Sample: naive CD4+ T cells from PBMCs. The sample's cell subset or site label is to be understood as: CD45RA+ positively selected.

CDR3 reads: CASSFPGQETQYF. The DNA reads as follows: TGTGCCAGCAGTTTCCCGGGACAAGAGACCCAGTACTTC. The chain is encoded by TRBV28 joined to TRBJ2-5; matching of 5 bases hints at TRBD2 as the D gene. The cysteine opens and the phenylalanine closes a CDR3 of 13 amino acids. Only the CDR3 portion is preserved as DNA: 39 bases, with reading frame beginning at the first base. Relative to germline, V is 3 bases shorter and J is 2 bases shorter, with 7 bases between their ends. From a lookup of the germline V gene, CDR1 and CDR2 are MDHEN and SYDVKM.